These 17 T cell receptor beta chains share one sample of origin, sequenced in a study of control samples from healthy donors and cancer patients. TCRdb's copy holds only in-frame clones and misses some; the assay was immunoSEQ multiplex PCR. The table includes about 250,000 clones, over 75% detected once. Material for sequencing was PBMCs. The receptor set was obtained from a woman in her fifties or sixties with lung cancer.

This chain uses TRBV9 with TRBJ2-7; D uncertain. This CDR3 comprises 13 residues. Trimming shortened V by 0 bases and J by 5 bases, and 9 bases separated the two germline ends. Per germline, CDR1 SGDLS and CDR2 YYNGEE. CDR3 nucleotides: TGTGCCAGCAGCGTAGATGACGTCAACGAGCAGTACTTC. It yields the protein CASSVDDVNEQYF.

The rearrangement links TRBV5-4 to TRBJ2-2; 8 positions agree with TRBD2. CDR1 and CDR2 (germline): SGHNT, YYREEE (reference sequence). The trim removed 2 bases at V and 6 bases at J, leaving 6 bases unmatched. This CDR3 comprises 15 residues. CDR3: CASSLRAGESGELFF. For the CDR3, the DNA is TGTGCCAGCAGCTTACGAGCGGGAGAATCCGGGGAGCTGTTTTTT.

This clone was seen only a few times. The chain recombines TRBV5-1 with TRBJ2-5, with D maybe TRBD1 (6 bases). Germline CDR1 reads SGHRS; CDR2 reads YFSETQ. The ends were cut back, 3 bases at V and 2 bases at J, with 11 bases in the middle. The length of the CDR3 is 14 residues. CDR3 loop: CASSSGGGQETQYF. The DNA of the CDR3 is TGCGCCAGCAGCTCTGGGGGCGGTCAAGAGACCCAGTACTTC.

The CDR3 here is CASSLGTGGYGYTF. The CDR3 coding sequence is TGTGCCAGCAGCCTGGGGACAGGGGGCTATGGCTACACCTTC. This chain connects TRBV3-1 (or the pseudogene TRBV3-2) to TRBJ1-2; 11 nucleotides line up with TRBD1. CDR1 is LGHDT and CDR2 is YNNKEL in the germline V gene (reference sequence). CDR3 length: 14 residues. V lost 4 bases and J lost 4; bases outside the gene matches: 2.

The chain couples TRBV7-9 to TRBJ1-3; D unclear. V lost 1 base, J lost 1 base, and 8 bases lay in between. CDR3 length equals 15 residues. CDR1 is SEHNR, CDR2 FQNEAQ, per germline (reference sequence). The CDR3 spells CASSLGPTSGNTIYF. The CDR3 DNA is TGTGCCAGCAGCTTAGGGCCCACTTCTGGAAACACCATATATTTT.

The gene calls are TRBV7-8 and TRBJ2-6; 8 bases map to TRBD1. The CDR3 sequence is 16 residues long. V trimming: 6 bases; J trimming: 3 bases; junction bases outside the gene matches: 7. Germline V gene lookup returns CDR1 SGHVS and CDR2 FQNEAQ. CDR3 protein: CASSYQGASGANVLTF. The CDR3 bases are TGTGCCAGCAGTTACCAGGGGGCTAGTGGGGCCAACGTCCTGACTTTC.

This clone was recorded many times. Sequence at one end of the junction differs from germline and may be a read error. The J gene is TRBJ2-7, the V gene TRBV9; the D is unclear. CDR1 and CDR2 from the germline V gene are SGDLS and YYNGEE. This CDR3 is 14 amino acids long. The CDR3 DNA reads TGTGCCAGCAGCCTCCCAGGAGTCTCCCACGAGCAGTACTTC. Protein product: CASSLPGVSHEQYF.

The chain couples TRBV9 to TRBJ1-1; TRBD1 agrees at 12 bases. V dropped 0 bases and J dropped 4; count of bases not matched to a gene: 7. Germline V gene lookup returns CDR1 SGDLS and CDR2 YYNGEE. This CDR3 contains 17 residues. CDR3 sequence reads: CASSVAGTGGSGTEAFF. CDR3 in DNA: TGTGCCAGCAGCGTAGCCGGGACAGGGGGCTCGGGCACTGAAGCTTTCTTT.

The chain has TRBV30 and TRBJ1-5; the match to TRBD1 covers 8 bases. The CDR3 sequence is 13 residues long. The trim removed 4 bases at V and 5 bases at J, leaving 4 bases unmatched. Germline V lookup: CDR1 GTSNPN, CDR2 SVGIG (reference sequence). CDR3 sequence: CAWTGGADQPQHF. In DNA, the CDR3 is TGTGCCTGGACAGGGGGCGCGGATCAGCCCCAGCATTTT.

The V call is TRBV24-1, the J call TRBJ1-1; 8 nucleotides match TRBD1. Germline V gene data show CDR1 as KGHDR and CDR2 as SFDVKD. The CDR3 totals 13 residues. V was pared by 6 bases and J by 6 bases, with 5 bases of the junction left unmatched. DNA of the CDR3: TGTGCCACCAGTCAGACAGGGGCCCCTGAAGCTTTCTTT. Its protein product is CATSQTGAPEAFF.

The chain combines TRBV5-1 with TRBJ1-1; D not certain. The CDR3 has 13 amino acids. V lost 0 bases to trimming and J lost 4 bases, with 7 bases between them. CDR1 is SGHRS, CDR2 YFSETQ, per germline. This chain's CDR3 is CASSLDPSTEAFF. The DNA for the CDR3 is TGCGCCAGCAGCTTGGACCCCAGCACTGAAGCTTTCTTT.

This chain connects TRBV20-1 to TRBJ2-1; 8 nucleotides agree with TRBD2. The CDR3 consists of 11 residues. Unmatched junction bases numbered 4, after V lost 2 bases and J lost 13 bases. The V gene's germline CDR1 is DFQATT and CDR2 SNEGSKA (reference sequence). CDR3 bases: TGCAGTGCTAGAACGGGGGGGGCTCAGTTCTTC. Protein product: CSARTGGAQFF.

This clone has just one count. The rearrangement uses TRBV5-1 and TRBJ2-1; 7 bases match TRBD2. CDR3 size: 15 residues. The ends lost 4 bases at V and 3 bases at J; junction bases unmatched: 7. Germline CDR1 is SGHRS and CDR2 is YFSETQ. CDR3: CASSQRGGGYNEQFF. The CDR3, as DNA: TGCGCCAGCAGCCAACGGGGCGGGGGCTACAATGAGCAGTTCTTC.

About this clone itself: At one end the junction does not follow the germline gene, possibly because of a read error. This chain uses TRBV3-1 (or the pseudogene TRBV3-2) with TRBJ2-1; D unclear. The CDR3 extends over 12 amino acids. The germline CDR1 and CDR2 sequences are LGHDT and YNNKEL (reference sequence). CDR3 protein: CAGSQDKRLAFF. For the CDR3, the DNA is TGTGCCGGCAGCCAAGATAAGCGATTGGCGTTCTTC.

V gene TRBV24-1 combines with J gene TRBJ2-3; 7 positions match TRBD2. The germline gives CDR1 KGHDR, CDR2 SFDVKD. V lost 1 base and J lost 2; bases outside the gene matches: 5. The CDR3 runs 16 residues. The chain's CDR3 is CATSDFGGGITDTQYF. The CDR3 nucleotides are TGTGCCACCAGTGATTTCGGGGGAGGGATCACAGATACGCAGTATTTT.

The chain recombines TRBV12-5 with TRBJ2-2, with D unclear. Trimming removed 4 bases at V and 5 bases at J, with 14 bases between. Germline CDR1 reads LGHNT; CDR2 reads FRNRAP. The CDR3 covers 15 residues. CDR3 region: CASGSSGPQTGELFF. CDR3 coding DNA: TGTGCTAGTGGTTCTTCCGGGCCCCAAACCGGGGAGCTGTTTTTT.

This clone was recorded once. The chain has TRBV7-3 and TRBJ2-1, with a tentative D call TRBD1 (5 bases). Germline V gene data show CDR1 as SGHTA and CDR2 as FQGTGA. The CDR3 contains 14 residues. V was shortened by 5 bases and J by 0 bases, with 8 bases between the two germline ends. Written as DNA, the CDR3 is TGTGCCAGCAGCCGAACAGGCTCCTACAATGAGCAGTTCTTC. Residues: CASSRTGSYNEQFF.